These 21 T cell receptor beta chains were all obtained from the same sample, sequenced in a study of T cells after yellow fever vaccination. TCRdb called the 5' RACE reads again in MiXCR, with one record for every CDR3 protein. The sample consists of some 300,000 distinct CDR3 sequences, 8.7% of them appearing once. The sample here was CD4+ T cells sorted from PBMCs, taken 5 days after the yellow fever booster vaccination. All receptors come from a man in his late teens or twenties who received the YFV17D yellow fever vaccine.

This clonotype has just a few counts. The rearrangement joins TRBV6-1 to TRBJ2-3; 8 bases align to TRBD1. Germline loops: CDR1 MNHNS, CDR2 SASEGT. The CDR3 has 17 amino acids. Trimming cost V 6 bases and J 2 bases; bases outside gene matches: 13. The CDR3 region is CASRKTAGTGFTDTQYF. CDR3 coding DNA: TGTGCCAGCAGGAAGACTGCCGGGACAGGTTTCACAGATACGCAGTATTTT.

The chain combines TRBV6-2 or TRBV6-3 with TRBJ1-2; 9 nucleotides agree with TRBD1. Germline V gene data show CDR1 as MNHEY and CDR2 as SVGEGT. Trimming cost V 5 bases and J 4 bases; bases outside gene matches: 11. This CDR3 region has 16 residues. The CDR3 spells CASSRPGTGWAYGYTF. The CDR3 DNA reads TGTGCCAGCAGTCGGCCGGGGACAGGGTGGGCCTATGGCTACACCTTC.

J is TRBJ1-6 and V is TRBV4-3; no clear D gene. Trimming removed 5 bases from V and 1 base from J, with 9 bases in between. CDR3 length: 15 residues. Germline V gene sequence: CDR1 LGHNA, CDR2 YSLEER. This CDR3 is CASSGRVSYNSPLHF. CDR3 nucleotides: TGCGCCAGCAGCGGGAGGGTATCCTATAATTCACCCCTCCACTTT.

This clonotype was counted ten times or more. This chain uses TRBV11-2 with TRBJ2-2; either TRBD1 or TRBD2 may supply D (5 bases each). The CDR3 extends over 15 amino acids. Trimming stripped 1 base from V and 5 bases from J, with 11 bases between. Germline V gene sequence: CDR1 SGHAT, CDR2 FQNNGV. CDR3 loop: CASSLAGTTTGELFF. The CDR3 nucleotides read TGTGCCAGCAGCTTAGCCGGGACCACAACCGGGGAGCTGTTTTTT. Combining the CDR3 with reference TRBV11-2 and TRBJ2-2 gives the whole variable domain EAGVAQSPRYKIIEKRQSVAFWCNPISGHATLYWYQQILGQGPKLLIQFQNNGVVDDSQLPKDRFSAERLKGVDSTLKIQPAKLEDSAVYLCASSLAGTTTGELFFGEGSRLTVL.

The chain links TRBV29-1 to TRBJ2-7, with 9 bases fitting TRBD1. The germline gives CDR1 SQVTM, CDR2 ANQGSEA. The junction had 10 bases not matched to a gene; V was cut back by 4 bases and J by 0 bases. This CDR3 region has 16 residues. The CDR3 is CSVVIWGTGSSYEQYF. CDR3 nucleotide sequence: TGCAGCGTTGTAATCTGGGGGACAGGGAGCTCCTACGAGCAGTACTTC.

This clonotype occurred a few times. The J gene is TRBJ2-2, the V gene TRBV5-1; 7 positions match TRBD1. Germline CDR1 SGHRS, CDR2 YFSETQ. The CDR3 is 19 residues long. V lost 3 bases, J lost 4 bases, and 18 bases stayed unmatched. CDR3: CASSSGLTGTSLVTGELFF. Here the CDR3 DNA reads TGCGCCAGCAGCTCGGGCCTGACAGGGACGTCGTTGGTCACCGGGGAGCTGTTTTTT. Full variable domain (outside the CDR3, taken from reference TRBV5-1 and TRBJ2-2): KAGVTQTPRYLIKTRGQQVTLSCSPISGHRSVSWYQQTPGQGLQFLFEYFSETQRNKGNFPGRFSGRQFSNSRSEMNVSTLELGDSALYLCASSSGLTGTSLVTGELFFGEGSRLTVL.

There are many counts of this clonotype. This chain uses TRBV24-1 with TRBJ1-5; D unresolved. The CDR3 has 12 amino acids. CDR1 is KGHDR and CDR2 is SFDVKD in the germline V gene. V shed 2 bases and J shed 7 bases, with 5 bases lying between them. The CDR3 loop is CATSDSFQPQHF. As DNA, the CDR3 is TGTGCCACCAGTGATTCTTTCCAGCCCCAGCATTTT.

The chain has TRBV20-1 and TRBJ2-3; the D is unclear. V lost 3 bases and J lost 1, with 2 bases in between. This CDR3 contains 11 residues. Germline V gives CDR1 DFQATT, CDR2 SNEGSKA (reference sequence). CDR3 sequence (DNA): TGCAGTGCTAGCGGCACAGATACGCAGTATTTT. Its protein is CSASGTDTQYF.

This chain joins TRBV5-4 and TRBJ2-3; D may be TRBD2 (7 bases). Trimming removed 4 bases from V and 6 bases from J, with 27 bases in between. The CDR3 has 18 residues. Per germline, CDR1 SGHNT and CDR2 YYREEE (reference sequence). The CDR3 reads CASSLLRLRGPLSDTQYF. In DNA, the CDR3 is TGTGCCAGCAGCCTACTGCGCTTGCGGGGGCCTCTGTCGGATACGCAGTATTTT.

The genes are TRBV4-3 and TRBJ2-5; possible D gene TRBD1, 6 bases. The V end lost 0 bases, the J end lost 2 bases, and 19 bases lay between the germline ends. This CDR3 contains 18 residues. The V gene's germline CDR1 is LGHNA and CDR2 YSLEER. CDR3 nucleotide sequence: TGCGCCAGCAGCCAAGATAGTGGGGCAGGGACAAGACAAGAGACCCAGTACTTC. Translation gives CASSQDSGAGTRQETQYF.

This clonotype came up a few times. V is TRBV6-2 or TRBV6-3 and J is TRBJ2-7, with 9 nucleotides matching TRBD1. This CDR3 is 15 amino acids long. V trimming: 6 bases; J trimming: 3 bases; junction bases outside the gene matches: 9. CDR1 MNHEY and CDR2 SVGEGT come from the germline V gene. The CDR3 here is CASRRGTGWFYEQYF. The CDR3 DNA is TGTGCCAGCAGAAGGGGGACAGGGTGGTTCTACGAGCAGTACTTC.

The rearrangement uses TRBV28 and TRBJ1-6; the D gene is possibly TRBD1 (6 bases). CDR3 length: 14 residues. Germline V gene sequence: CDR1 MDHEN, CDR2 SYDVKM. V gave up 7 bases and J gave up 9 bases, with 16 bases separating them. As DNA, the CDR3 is TGTGCCAGCACCCTATGGGGGGCGAGTTCACCCCTCCACTTT. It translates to CASTLWGASSPLHF.

CDR3 loop: CASSLQGGPQETQYF. Here the CDR3 DNA reads TGTGCCAGCAGCTTACAGGGGGGGCCCCAAGAGACCCAGTACTTC. The chain links TRBV11-3 to TRBJ2-5; the D gene could be TRBD1 or TRBD2 (7 bases each). Germline loops: CDR1 SGHNT, CDR2 YENEEA. Trimming shortened V by 2 bases and J by 1 base, and 11 bases separated the two germline ends. The CDR3 is 15 amino acids.

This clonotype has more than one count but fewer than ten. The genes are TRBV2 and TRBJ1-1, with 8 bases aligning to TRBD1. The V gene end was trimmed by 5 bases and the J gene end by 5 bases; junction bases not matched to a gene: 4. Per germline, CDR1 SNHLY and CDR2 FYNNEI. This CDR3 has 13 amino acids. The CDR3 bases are TGTGCCAGCAGTCCGACAGGGGCTACTGAAGCTTTCTTT. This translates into CASSPTGATEAFF.

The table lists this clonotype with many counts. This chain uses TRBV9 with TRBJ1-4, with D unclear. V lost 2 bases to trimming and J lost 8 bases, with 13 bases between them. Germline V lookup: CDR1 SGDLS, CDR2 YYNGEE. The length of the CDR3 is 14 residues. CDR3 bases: TGTGCCAGCAGCGTTGCGCCGATGGGAGAAAAACTGTTTTTT. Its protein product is CASSVAPMGEKLFF.

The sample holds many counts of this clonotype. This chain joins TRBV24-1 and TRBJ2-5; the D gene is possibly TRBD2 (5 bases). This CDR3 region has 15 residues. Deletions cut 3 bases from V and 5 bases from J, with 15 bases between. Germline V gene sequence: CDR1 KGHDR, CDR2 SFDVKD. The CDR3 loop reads CATSDQGLRGETQYF. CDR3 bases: TGTGCCACCAGTGATCAAGGACTCCGCGGGGAGACCCAGTACTTC.

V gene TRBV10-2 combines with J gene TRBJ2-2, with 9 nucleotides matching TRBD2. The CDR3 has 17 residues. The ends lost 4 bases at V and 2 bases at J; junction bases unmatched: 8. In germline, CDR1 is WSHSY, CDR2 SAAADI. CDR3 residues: CASSVELAGLNTGELFF. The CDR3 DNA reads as TGCGCCAGCAGTGTGGAGCTAGCGGGGCTAAACACCGGGGAGCTGTTTTTT.

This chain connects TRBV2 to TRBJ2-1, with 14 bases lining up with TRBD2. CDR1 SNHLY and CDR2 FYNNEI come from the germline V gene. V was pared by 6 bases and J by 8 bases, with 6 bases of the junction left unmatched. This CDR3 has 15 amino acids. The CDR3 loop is CASRMTSGGDYEQFF. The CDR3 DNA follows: TGTGCCAGCAGAATGACTAGCGGGGGGGATTATGAGCAGTTCTTC. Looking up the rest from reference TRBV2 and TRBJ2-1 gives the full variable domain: EPEVTQTPSHQVTQMGQEVILRCVPISNHLYFYWYRQILGQKVEFLVSFYNNEISEKSEIFDDQFSVERPDGSNFTLKIRSTKLEDSAMYFCASRMTSGGDYEQFFGPGTRLTVL.

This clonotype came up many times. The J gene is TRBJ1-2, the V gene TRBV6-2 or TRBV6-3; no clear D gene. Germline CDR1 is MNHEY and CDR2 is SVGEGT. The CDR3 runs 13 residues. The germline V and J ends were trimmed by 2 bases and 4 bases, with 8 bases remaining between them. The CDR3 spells CASSYTGPYGYTF. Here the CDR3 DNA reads TGTGCCAGCAGTTACACCGGACCCTATGGCTACACCTTC.

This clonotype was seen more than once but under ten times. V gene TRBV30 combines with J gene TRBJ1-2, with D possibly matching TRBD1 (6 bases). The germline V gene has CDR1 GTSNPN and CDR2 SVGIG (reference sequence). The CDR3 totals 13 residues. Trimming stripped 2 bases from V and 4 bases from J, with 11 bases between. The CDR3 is CAWSTTGTYGYTF. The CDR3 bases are TGTGCCTGGAGTACCACAGGGACCTATGGCTACACCTTC.

CDR3 bases: TGTGCCAGCAGCCGACAGGGTCGCTATGGCTACACCTTC. It is translated as CASSRQGRYGYTF. The genes are TRBV14 and TRBJ1-2; TRBD1 agrees at 7 bases. Trimming removed 4 bases from V and 4 bases from J; junction bases left unmatched: 3. Germline V gene lookup returns CDR1 SGHDN and CDR2 FVKESK. The CDR3 covers 13 residues.